The next 11 T cell receptor beta chains were all read from a single sample in a study of blood T cell repertoires in COVID-19. Assay: immunoSEQ multiplex PCR; the TCRdb copy retains only in-frame clones and omits some. The profile shows 100,000 to 150,000 clones, about 89% of them singletons. Source material: peripheral blood. The receptors come from a man aged 50 to 60 with active or convalescent COVID-19.

This sequence joins TRBV11-2 and TRBJ2-5; tentative D call: TRBD2 (5 bases). Looked up from germline, CDR1 is SGHAT and CDR2 is FQNNGV. Trimming left V 0 bases short and J 5 bases short, with 16 bases between. CDR3 size: 16 residues. The CDR3 DNA follows: TGTGCCAGCAGCTTAGACCTAGCACCCCAAGGGGAGACCCAGTACTTC. Residues: CASSLDLAPQGETQYF.

In nucleotides, the CDR3 is TGTGCCAGCTCACCACCGGGACTTAGCACTGAAGCTTTCTTT. Translating it yields CASSPPGLSTEAFF. The chain recombines TRBV18 with TRBJ1-1, with D possibly TRBD1 on 5 matching bases. This CDR3 spans 14 amino acids. CDR1 KGHSH and CDR2 LQKENI come from the germline V gene. Trimming took 0 bases from V and 4 from J, leaving 9 bases between them.

This chain uses TRBV5-4 with TRBJ2-1, with 8 bases identical to TRBD2. The germline V gene has CDR1 SGHNT and CDR2 YYREEE (reference sequence). CDR3 length: 16 residues. Trimming at V came to 4 bases and at J to 7 bases, leaving 13 bases not matched to a gene. CDR3 in amino acids: CASSPKEAGVFNEQFF. The CDR3 bases are TGTGCCAGCAGCCCCAAGGAAGCGGGAGTCTTTAATGAGCAGTTCTTC. The whole variable domain, filled in from reference TRBV5-4 and TRBJ2-1, reads ETGVTQSPTHLIKTRGQQVTLRCSSQSGHNTVSWYQQALGQGPQFIFQYYREEENGRGNFPPRFSGLQFPNYSSELNVNALELDDSALYLCASSPKEAGVFNEQFFGPGTRLTVL.

This chain links TRBV10-2 with TRBJ2-7; TRBD2 is a possible D gene (5 bases). V dropped 2 bases and J dropped 4 bases, with 9 bases sitting between them. This CDR3 contains 13 residues. Germline V gene data show CDR1 as WSHSY and CDR2 as SAAADI. The DNA for the CDR3 is TGCGCCAGCAGTGAGCCACCGGGGTACGAGCAGTACTTC. Amino acids: CASSEPPGYEQYF.

This rearrangement joins TRBV4-2 to TRBJ2-3; no reliable D call. Germline CDR1 reads LGHNA; CDR2 reads YNFKEQ. V was cut by 1 base and J by 4 bases, with 9 bases left in between. The CDR3 is made up of 14 amino acids. This chain's CDR3 is CASSQVASSDTQYF. The DNA for the CDR3 is TGTGCCAGCAGCCAAGTTGCTAGTTCAGATACGCAGTATTTT.

This clone was recorded only once. V and J are TRBV7-7 and TRBJ2-1; TRBD1 aligns across 7 bases. From germline, CDR1 is SSHAT and CDR2 FNYEAQ (reference sequence). With V trimmed by 6 bases and J by 7 bases, 6 bases remained unmatched. This CDR3 is 13 amino acids long. CDR3 nucleotides: TGTGCCAGCAGTCTCGACAGGGTAAATGAGCAGTTCTTC. Translated: CASSLDRVNEQFF.

This clone has just a few counts. V and J are TRBV2 and TRBJ2-3; no definite D call. Trimming took 4 bases from V and 1 from J, leaving 12 bases between them. CDR1 and CDR2 (germline): SNHLY, FYNNEI. The CDR3 has 15 amino acids. CDR3 in amino acids: CASSVRQIGTDTQYF. The DNA for the CDR3 is TGTGCCAGCAGTGTACGTCAGATTGGCACAGATACGCAGTATTTT.

The rearrangement joins TRBV5-5 to TRBJ1-3; D gene unclear. V lost 5 bases and J lost 1, with 10 bases in between. The CDR3 is 14 residues long. CDR1 and CDR2 (germline): SGHKS, YYEKEE (reference sequence). CDR3 region: CASSQAGSGNTIYF. CDR3 DNA sequence: TGTGCCAGCAGTCAGGCGGGTTCTGGAAACACCATATATTTT.

The rearrangement uses TRBV3-1 (or the pseudogene TRBV3-2) and TRBJ2-7; TRBD1 aligns across 12 bases. J was trimmed by 7 bases and V by 5 bases; bases with no gene match: 15. CDR3 size: 17 residues. Looked up from germline, CDR1 is LGHDT and CDR2 is YNNKEL (reference sequence). Here the CDR3 DNA reads TGTGCCAGCAGCTTAAGTGAAAACCGGGACAGGGGGCAGGAGCAGTACTTC. It codes for CASSLSENRDRGQEQYF.

This clone was observed once. The CDR3 sequence: CASSASGTDETQYF. DNA for the CDR3: TGCGCCAGCAGCGCGAGTGGGACAGACGAGACCCAGTACTTC. The chain carries TRBV5-1 and TRBJ2-5, with 7 bases identical to TRBD1. The V and J ends lost 4 bases and 5 bases, in that order; junction bases with no gene match: 8. The CDR3 length is 14 residues. Germline CDR1 is SGHRS and CDR2 is YFSETQ.

This rearrangement joins TRBV30 to TRBJ1-2, with D perhaps TRBD1 (5 bases). Trimming removed 0 bases from V and 4 bases from J, with 12 bases in between. The CDR3 extends over 14 amino acids. CDR1 is GTSNPN and CDR2 is SVGIG in the germline V gene (reference sequence). CDR3 amino acids: CAWSVQASAYGYTF. DNA for the CDR3: TGTGCCTGGAGTGTACAGGCATCGGCCTATGGCTACACCTTC.